Below, one TCR beta chain is given with its context. Its matching antigen is unknown. Vbeta (60) and Jbeta (13) primers were used in the PCR. The assay was immunoSEQ multiplex PCR, and TCRdb's table has in-frame clones only and misses some. The sample lists approximately 260,000 clones, approximately 85% occurring once. This entry is derived from a study of cytomegalovirus exposure and HLA in healthy donors. Whole-study findings and limits: According to an earlier analysis, most TCR beta V segments yielded productive rearrangements about 90% or about 30% of the time. In a later analysis, specific HLA alleles were associated with 16,000 or so TCR beta sequences at a 0.05 false discovery rate.

V lost 3 bases and J lost 4, with 13 bases in between. The CDR3 runs 14 residues. The germline gives CDR1 SGHRS, CDR2 YFSETQ. The specimen sequenced was PBMCs. The chain carries TRBV5-1 and TRBJ1-1; D ambiguous. The TCR sequence derives from a woman in her thirties or forties in good health and CMV-seropositive. CDR3: CASSYGVASTEAFF. CDR3 bases: TGCGCCAGCAGCTACGGGGTAGCTAGCACTGAAGCTTTCTTT.